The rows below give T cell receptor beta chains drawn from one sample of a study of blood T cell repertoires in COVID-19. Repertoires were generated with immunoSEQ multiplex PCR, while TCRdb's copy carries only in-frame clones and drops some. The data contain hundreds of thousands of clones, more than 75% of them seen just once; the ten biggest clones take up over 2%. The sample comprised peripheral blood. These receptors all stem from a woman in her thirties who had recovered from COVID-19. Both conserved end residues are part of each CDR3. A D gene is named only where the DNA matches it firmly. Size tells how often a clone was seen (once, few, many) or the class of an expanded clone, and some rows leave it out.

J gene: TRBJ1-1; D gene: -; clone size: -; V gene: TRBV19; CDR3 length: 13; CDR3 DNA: TGTGCCAGTGCCCCGGAACCTCAGGGGAAAGCTTTCTTT; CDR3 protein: CASAPEPQGKAFF
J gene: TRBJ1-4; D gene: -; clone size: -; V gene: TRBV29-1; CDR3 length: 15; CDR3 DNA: TGCAGCGTGGGGGATCCGACAGGCGAAAATGAAAAACTGTTTTTT; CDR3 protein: CSVGDPTGENEKLFF
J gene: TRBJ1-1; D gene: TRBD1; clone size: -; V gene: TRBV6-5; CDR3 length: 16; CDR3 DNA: TGTGCCAGCAGTTATCGGGCGCAGGGGGTGAACACTGAAGCTTTCTTT; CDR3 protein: CASSYRAQGVNTEAFF
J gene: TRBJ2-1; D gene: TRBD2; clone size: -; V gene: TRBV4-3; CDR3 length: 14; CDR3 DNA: TGCGCCAGCAGCCAAGGGGGTTCTAGCGGGACGCAGTTCTTC; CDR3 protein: CASSQGGSSGTQFF
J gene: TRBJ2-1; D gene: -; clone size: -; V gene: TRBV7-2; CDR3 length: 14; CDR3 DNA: TGTGCCAGCAGCTTAGGGGGAGCACGAGATGAGCAGTTCTTC; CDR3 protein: CASSLGGARDEQFF
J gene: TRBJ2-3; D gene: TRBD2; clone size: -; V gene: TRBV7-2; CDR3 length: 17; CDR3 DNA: TGTGCCAGCAGCTTAATGGCGGGGGGGAGGGGCACAGATACGCAGTATTTT; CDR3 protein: CASSLMAGGRGTDTQYF
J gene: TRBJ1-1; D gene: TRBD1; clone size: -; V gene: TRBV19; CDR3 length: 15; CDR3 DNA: TGTGCCAGTAGCCTGGGACAGAACATGAACACTGAAGCTTTCTTT; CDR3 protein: CASSLGQNMNTEAFF
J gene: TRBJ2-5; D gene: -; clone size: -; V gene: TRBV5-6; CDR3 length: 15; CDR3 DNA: TGTGCCAGCAGCTTGTGGGGGGGCGGAGGAGAGACCCAGTACTTC; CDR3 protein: CASSLWGGGGETQYF
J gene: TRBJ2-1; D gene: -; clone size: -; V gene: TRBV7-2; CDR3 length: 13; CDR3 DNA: TGTGCCAGCATGAGAAGGGGCCCCAATGAGCAGTTCTTC; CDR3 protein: CASMRRGPNEQFF
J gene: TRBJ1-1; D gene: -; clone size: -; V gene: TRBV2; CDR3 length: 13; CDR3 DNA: TGTGCCAGCAGTCGTATGGGAGAGACTGAAGCTTTCTTT; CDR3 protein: CASSRMGETEAFF
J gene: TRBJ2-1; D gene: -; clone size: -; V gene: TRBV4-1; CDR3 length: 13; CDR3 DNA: TGCGCCAGCAGCCAACGCTCCTACAATGAGCAGTTCTTC; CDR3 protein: CASSQRSYNEQFF
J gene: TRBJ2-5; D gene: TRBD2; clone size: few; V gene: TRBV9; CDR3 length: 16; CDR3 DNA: TGTGCCAGCAGCATCGGACTAGCGGGCGCTCTTGAGACCCAGTACTTC; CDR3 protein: CASSIGLAGALETQYF
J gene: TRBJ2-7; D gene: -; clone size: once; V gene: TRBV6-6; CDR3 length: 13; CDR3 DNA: TGTGCCAGCAGGGAGGGACAGAGCTACGAGCAGTACTTC; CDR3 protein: CASREGQSYEQYF